These T cell receptor beta chains were read from a single sample in a study of breast tumors, draining lymph nodes, adjacent tissues. TCRdb fed the multiplex PCR reads into MiXCR, producing one record per CDR3 protein. The table includes more than 50,000 distinct CDR3 sequences, approximately 57% detected once. Input material: breast tumor tissue. The source of these receptors is a female donor with breast cancer. Some clones in this sample may be carry-over from other donors' samples. CDR3s include the opening cysteine and the closing phenylalanine or tryptophan. A D gene is named only where the DNA matches it firmly. Clone size is stated in some rows and not others, as once, few, many or a class when expanded.

J gene: TRBJ2-2
D gene: TRBD2
V gene: TRBV29-1
clone size: many
CDR3 protein: CSVGGGKGNTGELFF
CDR3 DNA: TGCAGCGTTGGGGGGGGAAAGGGTAACACCGGGGAGCTGTTTTTT

J gene: TRBJ1-1
D gene: -
V gene: TRBV12-3/TRBV12-4
clone size: -
CDR3 protein: CASTHFRNTEAFF
CDR3 DNA: TGTGCCAGCACTCACTTTCGGAACACTGAAGCTTTCTTT

J gene: TRBJ2-3
D gene: -
V gene: TRBV11-2
clone size: -
CDR3 protein: CASSLGKETQYFGITTQYF
CDR3 DNA: -

J gene: TRBJ2-5
D gene: -
V gene: TRBV12-3/TRBV12-4
clone size: -
CDR3 protein: CASGGGLKTGSEEETQYF
CDR3 DNA: TGTGCCAGTGGGGGTGGATTGAAAACAGGGTCTGAGGAGGAGACCCAGTACTTC

J gene: TRBJ1-5
D gene: -
V gene: TRBV2
clone size: -
CDR3 protein: CASSGLAGVDTQPQHF
CDR3 DNA: TGTGCCAGCAGTGGACTAGCGGGGGTGGATACGCAGCCCCAGCATTTT

J gene: TRBJ1-1
D gene: -
V gene: TRBV20-1
clone size: many
CDR3 protein: CSARDPNHRANTEAFF
CDR3 DNA: TGCAGTGCTAGAGACCCAAACCACCGAGCGAACACTGAAGCTTTCTTT

J gene: TRBJ1-2
D gene: TRBD1
V gene: TRBV19
clone size: once
CDR3 protein: CASSAGTGGTRYGYTF
CDR3 DNA: TGTGCCAGTAGTGCCGGGACAGGGGGGACTCGCTATGGCTACACCTTC

J gene: TRBJ1-2
D gene: TRBD1
V gene: TRBV10-3
clone size: many
CDR3 protein: CAIRRRGQGPNYGYTF
CDR3 DNA: TGTGCCATTCGGAGAAGGGGACAGGGTCCCAACTATGGCTACACCTTC

J gene: TRBJ2-7
D gene: TRBD2
V gene: TRBV9
clone size: -
CDR3 protein: CARRLAGSYSEQYF
CDR3 DNA: TGTGCTAGACGGTTAGCGGGATCTTACTCCGAGCAGTACTTC

J gene: TRBJ2-7
D gene: -
V gene: TRBV2
clone size: many
CDR3 protein: CASRRLDEQYF
CDR3 DNA: TGTGCCAGCAGGAGGTTAGACGAGCAGTACTTC

J gene: TRBJ2-7
D gene: TRBD1
V gene: TRBV7-2
clone size: -
CDR3 protein: CASSPTGGDYEQYF
CDR3 DNA: TGCGCCAGCAGCCCGACAGGGGGGGACTACGAGCAGTACTTC

J gene: TRBJ2-1
D gene: TRBD2
V gene: TRBV12-3/TRBV12-4
clone size: once
CDR3 protein: CASSLVSGGGYNEQFF
CDR3 DNA: TGTGCCAGCAGTTTAGTTAGCGGGGGGGGATACAATGAGCAGTTCTTC

J gene: TRBJ2-5
D gene: TRBD2
V gene: TRBV6-1
clone size: -
CDR3 protein: CASSEARGDQETQYF
CDR3 DNA: TGTGCCAGCAGTGAAGCGCGGGGGGACCAAGAGACCCAGTACTTC

J gene: TRBJ1-2
D gene: -
V gene: TRBV5-5
clone size: -
CDR3 protein: CASSFYICSARAWAGGDYTF
CDR3 DNA: -

J gene: TRBJ2-1
D gene: -
V gene: TRBV5-1
clone size: -
CDR3 protein: CASSWGRLYNEQFF
CDR3 DNA: TGCGCCAGCAGCTGGGGCAGGCTCTACAATGAGCAGTTCTTC

J gene: TRBJ2-7
D gene: TRBD1
V gene: TRBV7-8
clone size: -
CDR3 protein: CASSRTGGNEQYF
CDR3 DNA: TGTGCCAGCAGCCGGACAGGGGGGAACGAGCAGTACTTC

J gene: TRBJ2-7
D gene: -
V gene: TRBV7-9
clone size: once
CDR3 protein: CASSQVNYEQYF
CDR3 DNA: TGTGCCAGCAGCCAAGTCAACTACGAGCAGTACTTC

J gene: TRBJ2-1
D gene: TRBD2
V gene: TRBV24-1
clone size: -
CDR3 protein: CATSDTGGPYEQFF
CDR3 DNA: TGTGCCACCAGTGATACGGGAGGGCCCTATGAGCAGTTCTTC

J gene: TRBJ1-2
D gene: -
V gene: TRBV15
clone size: -
CDR3 protein: CATSRDSNYGYTF
CDR3 DNA: TGTGCCACCAGCAGGGACAGTAACTATGGCTACACCTTC

J gene: TRBJ2-7
D gene: -
V gene: TRBV14
clone size: -
CDR3 protein: CASSLTRVMETYF
CDR3 DNA: TGTGCCAGCAGCCTCACAAGGGTGATGGAAACGTACTTC

J gene: TRBJ2-2
D gene: TRBD2
V gene: TRBV7-3
clone size: -
CDR3 protein: CASSFRNSGSSTGELFF
CDR3 DNA: TGTGCCAGCAGCTTCCGAAATAGCGGGAGTAGCACCGGGGAGCTGTTTTTT

J gene: TRBJ1-6
D gene: -
V gene: TRBV7-8
clone size: few
CDR3 protein: CASSLASGRGTSPLHF
CDR3 DNA: TGTGCCAGCAGCTTAGCGTCCGGCAGAGGGACTTCACCCCTCCACTTT

J gene: TRBJ2-2
D gene: -
V gene: TRBV18
clone size: many
CDR3 protein: CASSPEAPTPGGELFF
CDR3 DNA: TGTGCCAGCTCACCAGAAGCGCCAACCCCCGGCGGGGAGCTGTTTTTT